This is a list of T cell receptor beta chains from one sample in a study of cytomegalovirus exposure and HLA in healthy donors. Only in-frame clones appear in the TCRdb table, and some are missing; sequencing was by immunoSEQ multiplex PCR. The sample has approximately 200,000 clones; roughly four fifths are singletons. Sequenced material: PBMCs. The receptors were gathered from a girl aged 2-15 years in good health and CMV-seronegative. Both conserved end residues are part of each CDR3. D genes are given only for firm matches. Size values are once, few and many counts, or a class for expanded clones, and some rows have none.

D: NA; V: TRBV11-2; J: TRBJ2-1; size: NA; DNA: TGTGCCAGCAGCTTCGAACATTCGGGTTCTGATGAGCAGTTCTTC; CDR3: CASSFEHSGSDEQFF
D: NA; V: TRBV10-2; J: TRBJ2-1; size: NA; DNA: TGCGCCAGCAGCGGACTCCTGAGCAATGAGCAGTTCTTC; CDR3: CASSGLLSNEQFF
D: TRBD2; V: TRBV19; J: TRBJ2-7; size: NA; DNA: TGTGCCAGTACGGCGGGGGACCCCTACGAGCAGTACTTC; CDR3: CASTAGDPYEQYF
D: TRBD1; V: TRBV5-5; J: TRBJ2-7; size: NA; DNA: TGTGCCAGCAGTTTTGGACAGGGTGGATTATACGAGCAGTACTTC; CDR3: CASSFGQGGLYEQYF
D: TRBD1; V: TRBV30; J: TRBJ2-1; size: NA; DNA: TGTGCCTGGGGTCCTAGGAGGACAGGGGCCACCCTGGGCAATGAGCAGTTCTTC; CDR3: CAWGPRRTGATLGNEQFF
D: TRBD1; V: TRBV30; J: TRBJ2-7; size: NA; DNA: TGTGCCTGGAGCAGGGGGACAGGGTCCTACGAGCAGTACTTC; CDR3: CAWSRGTGSYEQYF
D: NA; V: TRBV19; J: TRBJ1-6; size: NA; DNA: TGTGCCAGTACCATAGGGGGACATAATAATTCACCCCTCCACTTT; CDR3: CASTIGGHNNSPLHF
D: TRBD1; V: TRBV5-4; J: TRBJ2-5; size: once; DNA: TGTGCCAGCAGCAGAGGTGGGGGACAGCTCCAAGAGACCCAGTACTTC; CDR3: CASSRGGGQLQETQYF
D: TRBD1; V: TRBV5-1; J: TRBJ1-4; size: NA; DNA: TGCGCCAGCAGCTTGGCCGGGACAGCGAATGAAAAACTGTTTTTT; CDR3: CASSLAGTANEKLFF
D: TRBD1; V: TRBV29-1; J: TRBJ1-2; size: NA; DNA: TGCAGCGTTGGCCCCCAGGGGGCCAATGGCTACACCTTC; CDR3: CSVGPQGANGYTF
D: NA; V: TRBV15; J: TRBJ2-5; size: NA; DNA: TGTGCCAGCGCCATCAAAGGCGGAGAGACCCAGTACTTC; CDR3: CASAIKGGETQYF
D: NA; V: TRBV16; J: TRBJ1-1; size: NA; DNA: TGTGCCAGCAGCCAATCGCGTCAAGCAAACACTGAAGCTTTCTTT; CDR3: CASSQSRQANTEAFF
D: NA; V: TRBV18; J: TRBJ2-3; size: NA; DNA: TGTGCCAGCTCACCCCCGTTAGGATCGGGGGATACGCAGTATTTT; CDR3: CASSPPLGSGDTQYF
D: NA; V: TRBV15; J: TRBJ1-2; size: NA; DNA: TGTGCCACCAGCAGGGGGGGAGGGGTTGGCTATGGCTACACCTTC; CDR3: CATSRGGGVGYGYTF
D: TRBD2; V: TRBV5-1; J: TRBJ2-3; size: few; DNA: TGCGCCAGCAGCTTGGTGGGGACTAGCGGGAGCACAGATACGCAGTATTTT; CDR3: CASSLVGTSGSTDTQYF
D: NA; V: TRBV29-1; J: TRBJ2-5; size: NA; DNA: TGCAGCGTTGGGAGGGGGGGCCAAGAGACCCAGTACTTC; CDR3: CSVGRGGQETQYF
D: TRBD1; V: TRBV6-4; J: TRBJ1-5; size: NA; DNA: TGTGCCAGCAGCCCCGGGGGACAGGGCAATCAGCCCCAGCATTTT; CDR3: CASSPGGQGNQPQHF
D: TRBD1; V: TRBV4-2; J: TRBJ2-3; size: NA; DNA: TGTGCCAGCAGCCAAAAAACAACCAGGGGGCGGACAGATACGCAGTATTTT; CDR3: CASSQKTTRGRTDTQYF
D: TRBD2; V: TRBV5-6; J: TRBJ2-1; size: few; DNA: TGTGCCAGCAGCTCTCACTTGGGGCGGGAGGACAATGAGCAGTTCTTC; CDR3: CASSSHLGREDNEQFF
D: NA; V: TRBV6-6; J: TRBJ2-7; size: NA; DNA: TGTGCCAGCGGGTTTGCAAACAGCCGCTACGAGCAGTACTTC; CDR3: CASGFANSRYEQYF
D: NA; V: TRBV6-5; J: TRBJ2-5; size: NA; DNA: TGTGCCAGCAGTTACACGACAGAAGAGACCCAGTACTTC; CDR3: CASSYTTEETQYF
D: NA; V: TRBV7-2; J: TRBJ1-2; size: NA; DNA: TGTGCCAGCAGCTTAGGTCAGTCCCCTAACTATGGCTACACCTTC; CDR3: CASSLGQSPNYGYTF
D: TRBD1; V: TRBV6-1; J: TRBJ1-6; size: few; DNA: TGTGCCAGCAGTGGACCCGGGACAGGGGAGAGCTCCTATAATTCACCCCTCCACTTT; CDR3: CASSGPGTGESSYNSPLHF
D: NA; V: TRBV18; J: TRBJ2-7; size: NA; DNA: TGTGCCAGCTCACCACAGTCGTCAGGGACCTACGAGCAGTACTTC; CDR3: CASSPQSSGTYEQYF
D: TRBD1; V: TRBV19; J: TRBJ1-4; size: few; DNA: TGTGCCAGCGACAGGGGAACTAATGAAAAACTGTTTTTT; CDR3: CASDRGTNEKLFF
D: TRBD1; V: TRBV19; J: TRBJ1-5; size: NA; DNA: TGTGCCAGTAGTAACGGACAGGGGGTTAGCAATCAGCCCCAGCATTTT; CDR3: CASSNGQGVSNQPQHF
D: NA; V: TRBV6-1; J: TRBJ2-7; size: NA; DNA: TGTGCCAGCAGTGGAATTACACCGCCAGCCTACGAGCAGTACTTC; CDR3: CASSGITPPAYEQYF
D: TRBD1; V: TRBV10-1; J: TRBJ1-2; size: NA; DNA: TGCGCCAGCAGTGAGAGAAAGGAGGACAGGGTCGAAGGCTACACCTTC; CDR3: CASSERKEDRVEGYTF
D: TRBD2; V: TRBV2; J: TRBJ2-7; size: NA; DNA: TGTGCCAGCACGAGGGAACCTAGCGGCTTCTCCTACGAGCAGTACTTC; CDR3: CASTREPSGFSYEQYF
D: TRBD1; V: TRBV7-8; J: TRBJ2-7; size: once; DNA: TGTGCCAGCAGCTTAGGGGACAGGGTGATCCACGAGCAGTACTTC; CDR3: CASSLGDRVIHEQYF
D: TRBD1; V: TRBV30; J: TRBJ1-2; size: NA; DNA: TGTGCCTGGACTCTCCAAAACGACAGGGGCGGCTACACCTTC; CDR3: CAWTLQNDRGGYTF
D: TRBD1; V: TRBV5-1; J: TRBJ1-2; size: NA; DNA: TGCGCCAGCAGCTCGGACCCGACAGGGGGCTCCCTCCTTTCTAACTATGGCTACACCTTC; CDR3: CASSSDPTGGSLLSNYGYTF
D: TRBD1; V: TRBV7-9; J: TRBJ1-1; size: NA; DNA: TGTGCCAGCAGCTTAGAGGGGGCCGGTGAAGCTTTCTTT; CDR3: CASSLEGAGEAFF
D: TRBD2; V: TRBV6-1; J: TRBJ2-3; size: NA; DNA: TGTGCCAGCAGGGCGGGAGGGGGCACAGATACGCAGTATTTT; CDR3: CASRAGGGTDTQYF
D: NA; V: TRBV9; J: TRBJ1-2; size: NA; DNA: TGTGCCAGCAGTCGGCAACCGGGACACATGTCCTATGGCTACACCTTC; CDR3: CASSRQPGHMSYGYTF
D: NA; V: TRBV7-9; J: TRBJ1-2; size: once; DNA: TGTGCCAGCAGCAGAGACACAGACCCTAACTATGGCTACACCTTC; CDR3: CASSRDTDPNYGYTF
D: NA; V: TRBV6-1; J: TRBJ1-2; size: NA; DNA: TGTGCCAGCAGTGACACTTTTCCCGGACTTGTAGGGCGCGGCTACACCTTC; CDR3: CASSDTFPGLVGRGYTF